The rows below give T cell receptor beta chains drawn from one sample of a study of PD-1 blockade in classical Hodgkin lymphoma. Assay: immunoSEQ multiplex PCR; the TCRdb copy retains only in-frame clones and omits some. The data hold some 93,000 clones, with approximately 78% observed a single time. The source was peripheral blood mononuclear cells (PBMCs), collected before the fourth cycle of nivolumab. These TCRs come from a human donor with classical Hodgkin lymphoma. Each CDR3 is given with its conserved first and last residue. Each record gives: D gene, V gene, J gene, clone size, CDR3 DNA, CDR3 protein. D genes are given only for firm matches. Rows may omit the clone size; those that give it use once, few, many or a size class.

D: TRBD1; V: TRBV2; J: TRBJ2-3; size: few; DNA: TGTGCCAGCAGTGATATAGGGGGCTTTCGCACAGATACGCAGTATTTT; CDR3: CASSDIGGFRTDTQYF
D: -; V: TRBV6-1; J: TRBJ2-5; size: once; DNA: TGTGCCAGCAGTGAAGCTTCACGACAAGAGACCCAGTACTTC; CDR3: CASSEASRQETQYF
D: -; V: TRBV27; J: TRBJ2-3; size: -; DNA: TGTGCCAGCAGCGAGAGAGACACAGATACGCAGTATTTT; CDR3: CASSERDTDTQYF
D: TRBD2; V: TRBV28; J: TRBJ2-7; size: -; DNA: TGTGCCAGCAGTTTAGGCGGGAGGGCCAGTTACGAGCAGTACTTC; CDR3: CASSLGGRASYEQYF
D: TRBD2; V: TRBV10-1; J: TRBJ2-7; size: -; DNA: TGCGCCAGCGGACCGGGACTAGCGGGGGGTTACTACGAGCAGTACTTC; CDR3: CASGPGLAGGYYEQYF
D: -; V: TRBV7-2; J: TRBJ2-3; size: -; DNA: TGTGCCAGCAGCTTAACGGCGGGGATAGATACGCAGTATTTT; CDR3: CASSLTAGIDTQYF
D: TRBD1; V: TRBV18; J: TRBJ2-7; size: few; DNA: TGTGCCAGTTCGGAGGGACAGGGCTACGAGCAGTACTTC; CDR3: CASSEGQGYEQYF
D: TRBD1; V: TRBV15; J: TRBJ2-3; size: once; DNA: TGTGCCACCAGCCGGGGGACAGGGACCACAGATACGCAGTATTTT; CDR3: CATSRGTGTTDTQYF
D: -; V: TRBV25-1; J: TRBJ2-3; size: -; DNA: TGTGCCAGCAGTGTGGGCTGGGGCACAGATACGCAGTATTTT; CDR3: CASSVGWGTDTQYF
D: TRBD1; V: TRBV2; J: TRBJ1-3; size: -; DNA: TGTGCCAGCACTAGACAGGGGGCGGTTGGAAACACCATATATTTT; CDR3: CASTRQGAVGNTIYF
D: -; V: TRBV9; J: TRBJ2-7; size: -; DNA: TGTGCCAGCAGCGTATCAGGGAACTACGAGCAGTACTTC; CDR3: CASSVSGNYEQYF
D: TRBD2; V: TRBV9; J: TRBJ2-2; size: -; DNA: TGTGCCAGCACTCCAACGAGGGAGGGTACGAGAGGGGAGCTGTTTTTT; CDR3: CASTPTREGTRGELFF
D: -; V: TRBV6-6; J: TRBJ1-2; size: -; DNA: TGTGCCAGCAGCGAGACCCCGGGTACTAACTATGGCTACACCTTC; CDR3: CASSETPGTNYGYTF
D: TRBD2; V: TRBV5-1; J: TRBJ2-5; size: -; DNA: TGCGCCAGCAGCCCTCCGACTAGCGGCGGGGGGACCCAGTACTTC; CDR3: CASSPPTSGGGTQYF
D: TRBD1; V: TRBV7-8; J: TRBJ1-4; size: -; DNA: TGTGCCAGCAGCTCCTTCCGGGACAGTGAAAAACTGTTTTTT; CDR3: CASSSFRDSEKLFF
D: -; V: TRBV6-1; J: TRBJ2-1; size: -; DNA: TGTGCCAGCAGTGACGTAGGGTTAGGGGGGAATAATGAGCAGTTCTTC; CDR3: CASSDVGLGGNNEQFF
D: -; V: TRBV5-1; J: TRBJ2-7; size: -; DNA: TGCGCCAGCAGACCTAGGGGTGACCCCTCCTACGAGCAGTACTTC; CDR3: CASRPRGDPSYEQYF
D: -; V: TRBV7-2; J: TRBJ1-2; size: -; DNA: TGTGCCAGCAGCTTAGGCGTAGCTAACTATGGCTACACCTTC; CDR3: CASSLGVANYGYTF
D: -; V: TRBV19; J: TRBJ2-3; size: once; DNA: TGTGCCACTAAGACGGGGGGCAGCACAGATACGCAGTATTTT; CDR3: CATKTGGSTDTQYF
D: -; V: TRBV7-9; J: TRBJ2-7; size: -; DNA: TGTGCCAGCAGCTCTAGGGGCCCTAAGTACGAGCAGTACTTC; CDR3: CASSSRGPKYEQYF
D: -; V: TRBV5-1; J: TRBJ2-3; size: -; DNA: TGCGCCAGCAGCGGGCAGGGGCTCGCAGATACGCAGTATTTT; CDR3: CASSGQGLADTQYF
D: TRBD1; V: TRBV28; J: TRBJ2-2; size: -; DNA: TGTGCCAGCACGGAGGGACAGGTGAACACCGGGGAGCTGTTTTTT; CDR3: CASTEGQVNTGELFF
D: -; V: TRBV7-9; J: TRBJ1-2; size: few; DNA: TGTGCCACGGACGGCTATGGCTACACCTTC; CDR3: CATDGYGYTF
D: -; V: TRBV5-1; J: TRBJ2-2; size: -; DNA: TGCGCCAGCAGCTTGGACGGGGGGCGCGAGACCGGGGAGCTGTTTTTT; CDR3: CASSLDGGRETGELFF
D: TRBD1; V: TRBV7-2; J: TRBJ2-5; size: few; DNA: TGTGCCAGCAGCTTAGCGGGGACAGACTTAGAGACCCAGTACTTC; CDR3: CASSLAGTDLETQYF
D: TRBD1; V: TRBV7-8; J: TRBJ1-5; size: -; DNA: TGTGCCAGCAGCTTATTCAGGGGGCGCGGGTATGGCAATCAGCCCCAGCATTTT; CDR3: CASSLFRGRGYGNQPQHF
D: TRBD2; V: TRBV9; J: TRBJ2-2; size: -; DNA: TGTGCCAGCAGCGTAGGAAGCGGGGGGGCCCCCGGGGAGCTGTTTTTT; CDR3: CASSVGSGGAPGELFF
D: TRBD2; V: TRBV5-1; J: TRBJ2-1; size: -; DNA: TGCGCCAGCAGCGCACTAGCGGGAGAATCGGACAATGAGCAGTTCTTC; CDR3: CASSALAGESDNEQFF
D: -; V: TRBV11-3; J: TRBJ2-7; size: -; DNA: TGTGCCAGCAGCTTAGGACCAGAGTACGAGCAGTACTTC; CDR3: CASSLGPEYEQYF
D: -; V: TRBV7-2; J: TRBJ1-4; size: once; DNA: TGTGCCAGCAGCTTAGCGCGGGAAAAACTGTTTTTT; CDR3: CASSLAREKLFF
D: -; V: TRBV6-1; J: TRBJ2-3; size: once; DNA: TGTGCCAGCAGTACAGGCCGCAGCACAGATACGCAGTATTTT; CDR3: CASSTGRSTDTQYF
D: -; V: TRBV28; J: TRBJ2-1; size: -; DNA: TGTGCCAGCAGTTCCCCGACAGGCTACAATGAGCAGTTCTTC; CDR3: CASSSPTGYNEQFF
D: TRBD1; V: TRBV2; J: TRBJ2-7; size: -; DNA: TGTGCCAGCAGTGATTGGACAGGGTTATCCTACGAGCAGTACTTC; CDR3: CASSDWTGLSYEQYF
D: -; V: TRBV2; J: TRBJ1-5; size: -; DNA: TGTGCCAGCAGTGGACAGAGAGATCAGCCCCAGCATTTT; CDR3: CASSGQRDQPQHF
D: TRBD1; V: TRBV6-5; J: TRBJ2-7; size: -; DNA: TGTGCCAGCAGACTCGCGACAGGGGGCTACGAGCAGTACTTC; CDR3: CASRLATGGYEQYF
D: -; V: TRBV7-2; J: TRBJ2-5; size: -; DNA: TGTGCCAGCAGCTTAGACAGAGAAGAGACCCAGTACTTC; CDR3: CASSLDREETQYF
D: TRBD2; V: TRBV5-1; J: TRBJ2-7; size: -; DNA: TGCGCCAGCAGCTCCGCTTTCCGGGGGGGGTACTACGAGCAGTACTTC; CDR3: CASSSAFRGGYYEQYF
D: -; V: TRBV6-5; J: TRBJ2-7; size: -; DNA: TGTGCCAGCAGATTAGCGGGACAGGGTGACGAGCAGTACTTC; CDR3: CASRLAGQGDEQYF
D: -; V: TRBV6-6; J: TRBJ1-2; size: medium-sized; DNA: TGTGCCAGCAGCCCCGGTCGGGGCGGTTACACCTTC; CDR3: CASSPGRGGYTF
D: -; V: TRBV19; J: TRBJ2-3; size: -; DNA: TGTGCCAGTAGCCCCCCTCTCTTGGCGGGGTTACCAGATACGCAGTATTTT; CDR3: CASSPPLLAGLPDTQYF
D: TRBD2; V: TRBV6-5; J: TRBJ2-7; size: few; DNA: TGTGCCAGCAGTTCTACTAGCGGGGGGCCCTACGAGCAGTACTTC; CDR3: CASSSTSGGPYEQYF
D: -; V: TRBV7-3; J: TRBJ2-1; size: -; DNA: TGTGCCAGCAGCCTCCTGGGAGCGGCTTACAATGAGCAGTTCTTC; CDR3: CASSLLGAAYNEQFF
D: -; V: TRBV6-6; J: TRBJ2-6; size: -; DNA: TGTGCCAGCAGTTACGAGGGGTCTGGGGCCAACGTCCTGACTTTC; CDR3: CASSYEGSGANVLTF
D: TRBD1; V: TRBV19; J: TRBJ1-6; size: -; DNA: TGTGCCAGTAGTATTAACCCCGGGACAGATAATTCACCCCTCCACTTT; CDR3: CASSINPGTDNSPLHF
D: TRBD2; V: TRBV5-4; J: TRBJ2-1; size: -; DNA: TGTGCCAGCAGCCACCACGGGACTAGCGGGAATAATGAGCAGTTCTTC; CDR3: CASSHHGTSGNNEQFF
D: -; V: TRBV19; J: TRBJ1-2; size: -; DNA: TGTGCCAGTAGTACCGCCGACAGATATGGCTACACCTTC; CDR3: CASSTADRYGYTF
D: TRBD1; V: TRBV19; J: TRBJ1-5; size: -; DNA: TGTGCCAGTAGTATCGGACAGGGCCGGGCCCAGCATTTT; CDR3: CASSIGQGRAQHF
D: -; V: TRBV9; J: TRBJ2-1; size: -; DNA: TGTGCCAGCAGCGTAGGTGTCGCGGCAGGCGACAATGAGCAGTTCTTC; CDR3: CASSVGVAAGDNEQFF
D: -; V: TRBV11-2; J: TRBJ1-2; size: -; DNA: TGTGCCAGCAGCTCAGGTGGTACAGTGTATGGCTACACCTTC; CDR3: CASSSGGTVYGYTF
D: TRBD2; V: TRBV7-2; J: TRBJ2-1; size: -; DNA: TGTGCCAGCAGCTCGGTGGGTTGGCTAGCGGGGGGTGAGCAGTTCTTC; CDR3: CASSSVGWLAGGEQFF
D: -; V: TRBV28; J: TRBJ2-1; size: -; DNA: TGTGCCATTGCCCCAAACGGAGGACTCCGGAGTGAGCAGTTCTTC; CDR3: CAIAPNGGLRSEQFF
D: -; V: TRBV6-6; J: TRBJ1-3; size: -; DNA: TGTGCCAGCAGGGACTCTGGAAACACCATATATTTT; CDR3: CASRDSGNTIYF
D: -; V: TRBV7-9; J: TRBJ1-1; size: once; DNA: TGTGCCAGCAGCTTAATGGAATCGAACACTGAAGCTTTCTTT; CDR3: CASSLMESNTEAFF
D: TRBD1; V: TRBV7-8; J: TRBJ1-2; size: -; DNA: TGTGCCAGCAGCTTATGGCGGGACAGGGGGGACTATGGCTACACCTTC; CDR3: CASSLWRDRGDYGYTF
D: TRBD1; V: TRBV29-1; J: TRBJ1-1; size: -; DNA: TGCAGCGCCGCACAGGGGGCGAACACTGAAGCTTTCTTT; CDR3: CSAAQGANTEAFF
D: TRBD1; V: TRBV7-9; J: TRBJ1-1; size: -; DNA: TGTGCCAGCAGCCCTGGTCGGGGGACAGGGAATTCTGAAGCTTTCTTT; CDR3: CASSPGRGTGNSEAFF
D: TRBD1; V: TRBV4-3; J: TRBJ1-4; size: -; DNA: TGCGCCAGCAGTGGACAGGGTCAGACTAATGAAAAACTGTTTTTT; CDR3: CASSGQGQTNEKLFF
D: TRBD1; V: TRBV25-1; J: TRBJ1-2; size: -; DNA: TGTGCCAGCAGGGATCAGGGGGCCCGAGGGGGCTACACCTTC; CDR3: CASRDQGARGGYTF
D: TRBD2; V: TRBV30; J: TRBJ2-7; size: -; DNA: TGTGCCTGGTCGGGGGGGGAGCAGTACTTC; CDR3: CAWSGGEQYF